The rows below give T cell receptor beta chains drawn from one sample of a study of blood T cell repertoires in COVID-19. The method was immunoSEQ multiplex PCR; TCRdb's version includes in-frame clones alone and lacks a portion of them. The repertoire holds around 70,000 clones, with roughly 78% as singletons. The specimen was peripheral blood. Receptors originate from a human donor in a cohort sampled during active COVID-19. Each CDR3 is given with its conserved first and last residue. The D gene is left open where the match is weak. Clone sizes are given selectively: once, few, many, or a class where the clone is expanded.

v_call	j_call	clone_size	d_call	cdr3_nt	cdr3_aa
TRBV19	TRBJ2-1	-	TRBD2	TGTGCCAGTAGATGGCTAGCGGGGGGTAATGAGCAGTTCTTC	CASRWLAGGNEQFF
TRBV29-1	TRBJ2-5	-	-	TGCAGTCTTGCGGGCGAAGAGACCCAGTACTTC	CSLAGEETQYF
TRBV29-1	TRBJ2-1	-	TRBD1	TGCAGCGGATCCGGGACAGGGTCCAATGAGCAGTTCTTC	CSGSGTGSNEQFF
TRBV25-1	TRBJ2-1	-	-	TGTGCCAGCAGTGGGGGGAACAGGGTACGCAATGAGCAGTTCTTC	CASSGGNRVRNEQFF
TRBV28	TRBJ2-7	-	TRBD1	TGTGCCAGCACCGACTCCAGGACAGGGTACGAGCAGTACTTC	CASTDSRTGYEQYF
TRBV6-5	TRBJ1-5	-	-	TGTGCCAGCAGGCCGGGGGAGGGGACACAGCCCCAGCATTTT	CASRPGEGTQPQHF
TRBV3-1/TRBV3-2	TRBJ2-3	-	TRBD2	TGTGCCAGCAGCGTGACTAGCGGGATCGGGATAGATACGCAGTATTTT	CASSVTSGIGIDTQYF
TRBV4-1	TRBJ1-6	-	TRBD1	TGCGCCAGCAGCCAAGATGAAGACAGGGGCTATTCACCCCTCCACTTT	CASSQDEDRGYSPLHF
TRBV11-3	TRBJ2-1	-	TRBD1	TGTGCCAGCAGCCCTACGGGGACAGGGGGGTACAATGAGCAGTTCTTC	CASSPTGTGGYNEQFF
TRBV10-1	TRBJ2-3	-	-	TGCGCCAGCAGTGAGTCGAAAGGGGCCCGACATACGCAGTATTTT	CASSESKGARHTQYF
TRBV29-1	TRBJ2-1	-	-	TGCAGCGGCGGGCAGGGGAACAATGAGCAGTTCTTC	CSGGQGNNEQFF
TRBV5-1	TRBJ2-3	-	-	TGCGCCAGCAACTTCGGCGGGCACAGCACAGATACGCAGTATTTT	CASNFGGHSTDTQYF
TRBV5-1	TRBJ2-2	-	-	TGCGCCAGCAGCTTGGAACGGGGGACCGGGGAGCTGTTTTTT	CASSLERGTGELFF
TRBV5-1	TRBJ1-1	-	-	TGCGCCAGCAGCCCGGATCGGGGGGCGCGTACAACGAACACTGAAGCTTTCTTT	CASSPDRGARTTNTEAFF
TRBV4-1	TRBJ2-7	-	TRBD2	TGCGCCAGCAGCCAAGAGGCTAGCGGGAGCCACGAGCAGTACTTC	CASSQEASGSHEQYF
TRBV28	TRBJ2-7	-	TRBD1	TGTGCCAGCAGTAGCCTTGGGACAGGGTACGACTACGAGCAGTACTTC	CASSSLGTGYDYEQYF
TRBV10-3	TRBJ2-5	-	-	TGTGCCATCAGTGCCCATCCCGGAGAAGAGACCCAGTACTTC	CAISAHPGEETQYF
TRBV29-1	TRBJ2-5	-	-	TGCAGCGTTGTGGTTCATCACAGGGGGAGGGTGACCCAGTACTTC	CSVVVHHRGRVTQYF
TRBV7-3	TRBJ2-1	-	-	TGTGCCAGCAGCTTACGGGGGTACCACCTTCCCGCCTACAATGAGCAGTTCTTC	CASSLRGYHLPAYNEQFF
TRBV29-1	TRBJ2-1	-	-	TGCAGCGTCCGAACGGGGGAGGGGGGCGATGAGCAGTTCTTC	CSVRTGEGGDEQFF
TRBV4-3	TRBJ2-7	-	TRBD1	TGCGCCAGCAGCCAAGGGCAGGGGGCGGACGAGCAGTACTTC	CASSQGQGADEQYF
TRBV6-6	TRBJ2-6	-	-	TGTGCCAGCAGTCCCCGGGTCTCTCAAGCTGGGGCCAACGTCCTGACTTTC	CASSPRVSQAGANVLTF
TRBV9	TRBJ2-3	-	TRBD2	TGTGCCAGCAGCGACGGGACTAGCGAAAGAGATACGCAGTATTTT	CASSDGTSERDTQYF
TRBV7-8	TRBJ2-5	-	TRBD2	TGTGCCAGCAGCTTAGGGCTCCGGACTAGCTTGTTTGGAGAGACCCAGTACTTC	CASSLGLRTSLFGETQYF
TRBV24-1	TRBJ2-3	-	-	TGTGCCACCAGTGGGGGACAACGCACAGATACGCAGTATTTT	CATSGGQRTDTQYF
TRBV30	TRBJ2-6	-	TRBD1	TGTGCCTGGAGTACCGACAGGGCTGGGGCCAACGTCCTGACTTTC	CAWSTDRAGANVLTF
TRBV15	TRBJ1-1	few	-	TGTGCCACCAGCAGAGATGTGACAGCCTCTGAAGCTTTCTTT	CATSRDVTASEAFF
TRBV28	TRBJ2-7	-	-	TGTGCCAGCAGTTTTCAGGGGTTATACGAGCAGTACTTC	CASSFQGLYEQYF
TRBV7-2	TRBJ1-1	-	TRBD1	TGTGCCAGCAGCCCGACAGGGGTGAACACTGAAGCTTTCTTT	CASSPTGVNTEAFF
TRBV9	TRBJ1-3	-	-	TGTGCCAGCAGTTGGGGGGCTGGAAACACCATATATTTT	CASSWGAGNTIYF
TRBV11-2	TRBJ1-6	-	-	TGTGCCAGCAGCTTAGATCAGGCAGGGCTGTCCCCCCTCCACTTT	CASSLDQAGLSPLHF
TRBV14	TRBJ1-1	-	TRBD1	TGTGCCAGCAGCCAAAACTACGGGACAGGGGGCGCAGATACTGAAGCTTTCTTT	CASSQNYGTGGADTEAFF
TRBV30	TRBJ2-7	-	-	TGTGCCTGGGGCAGGGGGGCCTCCGAGCAGTACTTC	CAWGRGASEQYF
TRBV5-1	TRBJ2-4	-	TRBD1	TGCGCCAGCAGCTTGGACGGGACAGGGGTCGGCATTCAGTACTTC	CASSLDGTGVGIQYF
TRBV6-6	TRBJ2-7	-	TRBD2	TGTGCCAGCGGAGAGCGGGAGGAGGTCGAGCAGTACTTC	CASGEREEVEQYF
TRBV2	TRBJ2-3	-	-	TGTGCCAGCGAATATACTGCGGGACCCACTCTGTACAATACGCAGTATTTT	CASEYTAGPTLYNTQYF
TRBV15	TRBJ2-7	-	TRBD2	TGTGCCACCAGCCTGGGGGGACTAGCGGCCTACGAGCAGTACTTC	CATSLGGLAAYEQYF
TRBV7-9	TRBJ1-2	-	-	TGTGCCAGCAGCTTAGCGTGGAGGGCTACTAACTATGGCTACACCTTC	CASSLAWRATNYGYTF
TRBV6-9	TRBJ2-7	-	TRBD1	TGTGCCAGCAGTTCCGACAGGGACTACGAGCAGTACTTC	CASSSDRDYEQYF
TRBV1	TRBJ2-7	-	-	TGCACCAGCAGCCGGGATGGACTAGCGGGCACCTACGAGCAGTACTTC	CTSSRDGLAGTYEQYF
TRBV5-4	TRBJ2-7	-	TRBD2	TGTGCCAGCAGCTTGTCGACTAGCGGATATGAGCAGTACTTC	CASSLSTSGYEQYF
TRBV9	TRBJ2-3	-	-	TGTGCCAGCAGCGTCGTTATGAGCACAGATACGCAGTATTTT	CASSVVMSTDTQYF
TRBV13	TRBJ2-7	-	TRBD1	TGTGCCAGCAGCCGGGGACAGGGATTGGGCGAGCAGTACTTC	CASSRGQGLGEQYF
TRBV30	TRBJ1-6	-	-	TGTGCCTGGAACCTTGGGGGAGGGCATTCACCCCTCCACTTT	CAWNLGGGHSPLHF
TRBV11-3	TRBJ2-7	-	-	TGTGTCAGCAGCGCGAGGGATTCGCCGGAGCAGTACTTC	CVSSARDSPEQYF